The entry that follows covers one T cell receptor beta chain sequence. The antigen it recognizes is unknown. Base qualities are not provided; no much larger clone lies one nucleotide away. The CDR3 has 19 amino acids, counting the end cysteine and phenylalanine. Only CDR3 DNA remains: 57 bases, in frame from the first base. CDR1 and CDR2, per the germline V gene (reference sequence), are DFQATT and SNEGSKA. At the junction V is shortened by 4 bases and J by 5 bases; bases outside the gene matches: 20. The data were taken from a study of response to subunit inactivated influenza vaccine (dated by TCRdb to the late 2010s). In the study overall: Deep quantitative T cell receptor repertoire profiling was used in the study to track responses to a trivalent subunit inactivated influenza vaccine.

The protocol used for the library was RT-PCR. The run used an Illumina HiSeq 2500. The raw public reads went through TCRdb reprocessing: fastp at Q25, MiXCR clone calling, in-frame beta chains kept. Here each entry gathers all rows of one CDR3 protein and keeps the most common genes and DNA. This sample lists 600,000 to 850,000 distinct CDR3 sequences; about 15% were detected once. The ten top clones hold 7.5% to 8% of the sample. Study-wide conclusions, independent of this receptor: According to the authors, only a limited number of new T cells may be recruited by each seasonal influenza vaccination.

The sequence was obtained from a man in his fifties or sixties who received an inactivated influenza vaccine. Donor details come from another sample of the same person, matched by shared clones. The rearrangement combines TRBV20-1 with TRBJ2-1; 10 nucleotides in the junction match TRBD1. The material sequenced was PBMCs from blood, taken around 15 days before vaccination. The CDR3 protein is CSATRVPGQGTRLNNEQFF. The DNA reads as follows: TGCAGTGCTACAAGAGTTCCGGGACAGGGGACTAGATTGAACAATGAGCAGTTCTTC.